This T cell receptor beta chain was documented in a study of blood T cell repertoires in COVID-19. Study at large: The United States, Italy and Spain were the sources of the acute and convalescent COVID-19 samples. In each case, the material was cDNA or gDNA derived from T cells, B-cell-depleted T cells, or PBMCs.

Unmatched junction bases numbered 10, after V lost 1 base and J lost 10 bases. Germline assignment: CDR1 SGHTA and CDR2 FQGNSA. The CDR3 consists of 16 residues. Per the study methods: Amplification of reference gene primers was used by the study to estimate nucleated cell counts. Profiling relied on immunoSEQ multiplex PCR, and the TCRdb table lists in-frame clones only, not all of them. That table supplies the V and J calls and clone size; D and trimming were determined from the DNA. The sample gives roughly 69,000 clones, about 86% of which show up once; 12% is in the top ten. The sequence derives from a human donor in a cohort sampled during active COVID-19. The chain combines TRBV7-2 with TRBJ1-6, with 7 bases that match TRBD1. Material: peripheral blood. CDR3 region: CASSLVRQGGKSPLHF. CDR3 nucleotides: TGTGCCAGCAGCTTAGTGCGGCAGGGGGGAAAATCACCCCTCCACTTT.